This T cell receptor (beta chain) appears in the sequencing data of a study of T cells after yellow fever vaccination. The study, taken as a whole, reports: FACS-sorted repertoires could contain abundant clonotypes contaminating from the bulk population. Overlap between CD4 and CD8 compartments was detected for a small share of clonotypes. Clones from primary vaccination mostly reappeared after the booster (96% CD4, around 90% CD8). A weaker but faster secondary response was observed, peaking on day 5 versus 15.

Via MiXCR, TCRdb re-called the 5' RACE reads, giving one row per CDR3 protein. Seen here are some 500,000 distinct CDR3 sequences, roughly 13% observed once, and the top ten hold over 12%. V lost 6 bases and J lost 10; bases outside the gene matches: 6. Germline V gene data show CDR1 as SQVTM and CDR2 as ANQGSEA. The CDR3 covers 11 residues. This clonotype was observed a few times. The target antigen is unknown. The sample in question was PBMCs, obtained on the day of the yellow fever booster vaccination. The TCR comes from a man aged 25-45 years who received the YFV17D yellow fever vaccine. The chain carries TRBV29-1 and TRBJ2-1; 7 bases map to TRBD1. CDR3 sequence reads: CSVGDSQEQFF. The CDR3 nucleotides are TGCAGCGTAGGGGACAGTCAAGAGCAGTTCTTC.